The rows below give T cell receptor beta chains drawn from one sample of a study of blood T cell repertoires in COVID-19. Measured with immunoSEQ multiplex PCR; TCRdb has only the in-frame clones, and not every one. The sample carries around 140,000 clones, around 88% recorded once. Material: peripheral blood. Every receptor here comes from a woman aged 60-75 years with acute or convalescent COVID-19. Both conserved end residues are part of each CDR3. The D gene is left open where the match is weak. The size field is filled for only some rows; it gives once, few, many or a size class.

abundance	j_gene	v_gene	d_gene	CDR3nt	CDR3aa
.	TRBJ1-2	TRBV3-1/TRBV3-2	TRBD1	TGTGCCAGCAGCCCTTCGGGACAGGGCCTTCGTGGTACTGGCTACACCTTC	CASSPSGQGLRGTGYTF
.	TRBJ1-5	TRBV3-1/TRBV3-2	TRBD1	TGTGCCAGCAGTTCGGACAGGGCCCAGCCCCAGCATTTT	CASSSDRAQPQHF
.	TRBJ1-4	TRBV30	TRBD1	TGTGCCTGGAGTGTAGGGGGCATCGTATCCGAAAAACTGTTTTTT	CAWSVGGIVSEKLFF
.	TRBJ2-4	TRBV3-1/TRBV3-2	.	TGTGCCAGCAGCGCTCGGGAGTCCAAAAACATTCAGTACTTC	CASSARESKNIQYF
.	TRBJ1-1	TRBV2	.	TGTGCCAGCAGTGGATACAGGTTCATGAACACTGAAGCTTTCTTT	CASSGYRFMNTEAFF
.	TRBJ2-5	TRBV3-1/TRBV3-2	TRBD2	TGTGCCAGCAGCCCCCCAGCGGGGGTGGGAGAGACCCAGTACTTC	CASSPPAGVGETQYF
once	TRBJ1-6	TRBV4-1	.	TGCGCCAGCAACCTATCTCCGGGACAAGGAGATTCACCCCTCCACTTT	CASNLSPGQGDSPLHF
few	TRBJ1-3	TRBV18	TRBD1	TGTGCCAGCTCACCATCACAGGGGGCCTTCACTGGAAACACCATATATTTT	CASSPSQGAFTGNTIYF
.	TRBJ1-1	TRBV5-5	TRBD1	TGTGCCAGCAGCAGAGAGGACAGGGGGTCTGGGAACACTGAAGCTTTCTTT	CASSREDRGSGNTEAFF
.	TRBJ1-1	TRBV9	.	TGTGCCAGCAGCCGGGGGGCAGGGAACACTGAAGCTTTCTTT	CASSRGAGNTEAFF
once	TRBJ2-6	TRBV15	.	TGTGCCACCAGCAGAGACCCAGGGTCTGGGGCCAACGTCCTGACTTTC	CATSRDPGSGANVLTF
.	TRBJ1-5	TRBV19	.	TGTGCCAGTAGCATGGGGGGGGGCCGATATCAGCCCCAGCATTTT	CASSMGGGRYQPQHF
.	TRBJ2-3	TRBV19	TRBD1	TGTGCCAGTAGTTCCCACGGGACAGGGACAGATACGCAGTATTTT	CASSSHGTGTDTQYF
once	TRBJ2-3	TRBV19	.	TGTGCCAGTAGTATAGATCAGGTCTCGAGAAATACGCAGTATTTT	CASSIDQVSRNTQYF
.	TRBJ1-6	TRBV2	.	TGTGCCAGCAGTGTTAAGGGGAATTCACCCCTCCACTTT	CASSVKGNSPLHF
.	TRBJ1-2	TRBV10-3	.	TGTGCCATCAGTGCCCGGGACACACTCCTAGGAGATGGCTACACCTTC	CAISARDTLLGDGYTF
.	TRBJ2-1	TRBV19	.	TGTGCCAGTAGTATATTGGGGGGGGCACACAATGAGCAGTTCTTC	CASSILGGAHNEQFF
.	TRBJ1-2	TRBV28	.	TGTGCCAGCAGATTACACGCGGGGGCTGGCTACACCTTC	CASRLHAGAGYTF
.	TRBJ1-2	TRBV5-4	TRBD1	TGTGCCAGCAGCATGGACAGGGGAGACTATGGCTACACCTTC	CASSMDRGDYGYTF
.	TRBJ1-6	TRBV25-1	.	TGTGCCAGCATGGACAGCTCCTATAATTCACCCCTCCACTTT	CASMDSSYNSPLHF
.	TRBJ1-5	TRBV6-5	TRBD1	TGTGCCAGCAGTAGACAGGGCCAGCAGCCCCAGCATTTT	CASSRQGQQPQHF
.	TRBJ2-1	TRBV7-3	TRBD2	TGTGCCAGCAGCTTGTCAGCGGGGGCTCACAATGAGCAGTTCTTC	CASSLSAGAHNEQFF
.	TRBJ2-7	TRBV27	.	TGTGCCAGCAGCGAGGGGGTTAATTACGAGCAGTACTTC	CASSEGVNYEQYF
.	TRBJ2-1	TRBV9	TRBD1	TGTGCCAGCAGCGAAAGACAGGGGCTGATCAATGAGCAGTTCTTC	CASSERQGLINEQFF
.	TRBJ1-1	TRBV7-9	.	TGTGCCAGCAGCGTTGAGGAGGGCCTGGAGACTGAAGCTTTCTTT	CASSVEEGLETEAFF
.	TRBJ2-2	TRBV5-1	.	TGCGCCAGCAGCAATACACTAGGGACCGGGGAGCTGTTTTTT	CASSNTLGTGELFF
once	TRBJ1-3	TRBV13	.	TGTGCCAGCAGCCCCGCCGGACAACGAAACACCATATATTTT	CASSPAGQRNTIYF
once	TRBJ1-2	TRBV5-5	.	TGTGCCAGCAGCTTGGACGGTGGGGGGGCCTATGGCTACACCTTC	CASSLDGGGAYGYTF
.	TRBJ1-4	TRBV5-1	.	TGCGCCAGCAGCTTGCTACAGGCGGAGAATGAAAAACTGTTTTTT	CASSLLQAENEKLFF